A few counts support the clone carrying this TCR beta chain. The antigen remains undetermined. The identical CDR3 is also encoded by other nucleotide sequences in the sample. The CDR3 covers 13 residues. V lost 0 bases, J lost 0 bases, and 5 bases lay in between. The germline gives CDR1 GTSNPN, CDR2 SVGIG (reference sequence). The data derive from a study of beta chain features in type 1 diabetes. The study, taken as a whole, reports: High TCR expression in some cells could lead to their over-representation in cDNA sequencing. Shortening that was moderate but significant affected the TCRB CDR3s of Type 1 diabetes patients in all four CD4+ subsets. Any role of HLA type in TCRB rearrangement remained unresolved here.

The whole isolated RNA underwent reverse transcription, so sequencing captured expressed TCRB transcripts. TCRdb keeps only in-frame clones here, not all; method: immunoSEQ multiplex PCR. This table has about 700,000 clones, about an eighth appearing once. Sequenced sample: naive CD4+ T cells from blood. The chain links TRBV30 to TRBJ1-2; the D is unclear. This TCR derives from a man in his late teens or twenties with type 1 diabetes. CDR3 in amino acids: CAWSVGANYGYTF. CDR3 bases: TGTGCCTGGAGTGTCGGGGCTAACTATGGCTACACCTTC.